The clone carrying this T cell receptor (beta chain) was found a few times. With 6 bases removed from V and 5 bases from J, the gap between germline ends came to 13 bases. Germline CDR1 and CDR2: SEHNR and FQNEAQ (reference sequence). The CDR3 totals 13 residues. This sample was included in a study of early T cells in non-severe SARS-CoV-2 infection. MiXCR, applied by TCRdb to the 5' RACE reads, yields one record per CDR3 protein. The data hold tens of thousands of distinct CDR3 sequences, with 5.6% observed a single time. The gene calls are TRBV7-9 and TRBJ1-2, with a tentative D call TRBD1 (6 bases). Sequencing was done on a sample of whole blood. This receptor was taken from an adult who was a healthcare worker with PCR-confirmed SARS-CoV-2 infection or an uninfected control (not recorded which). The CDR3 protein is CASSTGRVYGYTF. The CDR3 DNA is TGTGCCAGCAGTACAGGGAGGGTTTATGGCTACACCTTC. The full variable domain, its missing parts supplied by reference TRBV7-9 and TRBJ1-2, is DTGVSQNPRHKITKRGQNVTFRCDPISEHNRLYWYRQTLGQGPEFLTYFQNEAQLEKSRLLSDRFSAERPKGSFSTLEIQRTEQGDSAMYLCASSTGRVYGYTFGSGTRLTVV.